This T cell receptor (beta chain) was recorded in a study of T-cell reconstitution after alpha-beta-depleted transplantation in children. This clonotype has just a few counts. V dropped 4 bases and J dropped 0; count of bases not matched to a gene: 3. Germline CDR1 is MGHRA and CDR2 is YSYEKL. The CDR3 spans 15 residues. A library of TCRbeta sequences, prepared with unique molecular identifiers, was generated. Each CDR3 protein is one row after TCRdb ran MiXCR on the PCR reads. The sample yields around 380,000 distinct CDR3 sequences, 11% seen once. Sequences were derived from PBMCs from the stem cell graft donor, sampled from the stem cell graft. This rearrangement joins TRBV4-1 to TRBJ2-1; TRBD2 matches at 7 bases. The receptor was isolated from a human donor who donated a stem cell graft to a child with acute myeloid leukemia. For the CDR3, the DNA is TGCGCCAGCAGCCTCTCGGGGGGCTCCTACAATGAGCAGTTCTTC. Translated: CASSLSGGSYNEQFF.